The rows below give T cell receptor beta chains drawn from one sample of a study of CXCR3-negative and CXCR3-positive naive CD8 T cells. TCRdb processed the 5' RACE reads again and assigns one entry to each CDR3 protein, with no DNA. This repertoire includes over 150,000 distinct CDR3 sequences. The material sequenced was naive CXCR3+ CD8+ T cells from blood. Source of these receptors: a human donor in good health. Some clones in this sample may be carry-over from other donors' samples. Each CDR3 is given with its conserved first and last residue.

J gene	V gene	CDR3 protein
TRBJ1-2	TRBV28	CASRYTGTNYGYTF
TRBJ2-7	TRBV5-4	CASSARDNPYEQYF
TRBJ2-7	TRBV20-1	CSASNPVLEQYF
TRBJ1-2	TRBV29-1	CSLRTSNYGYTF
TRBJ2-2	TRBV2	CARTGRMNTGELFF
TRBJ1-1	TRBV3-1	CASSQDLMGLNTEAFF
TRBJ1-1	TRBV5-1	CASTLGTGGGEAFF
TRBJ2-7	TRBV12-2	CASRLVWDGSYEQYF
TRBJ2-3	TRBV13	CASSLEPGRVSDTQYF
TRBJ2-3	TRBV12-3/TRBV12-4	CASSGSGGPEDTQYF
TRBJ2-3	TRBV28	CASSSLAGTDTQYF
TRBJ2-3	TRBV7-9	CASNSGGGGLSTDTQYF
TRBJ2-5	TRBV28	CASRTSGAASGETQYF
TRBJ2-5	TRBV9	CASSAGTQGAETQYF
TRBJ2-2	TRBV29-1	CSVYGDSQGSGELFF
TRBJ2-2	TRBV29-1	CSVEPRDGNGELFF
TRBJ2-1	TRBV20-1	CSARDSSGNEQFF
TRBJ1-1	TRBV14	CASSQDRRATEAFF
TRBJ2-2	TRBV10-3	CLTSGGSNTGELFF
TRBJ1-1	TRBV7-2	CASSLWLDLGTEAFF
TRBJ2-7	TRBV11-3	CASSPRDSAREQYF
TRBJ1-1	TRBV29-1	CSVAPHPGTEAFF
TRBJ2-1	TRBV12-3/TRBV12-4	CASSPGGGYNDQFF
TRBJ2-5	TRBV12-3/TRBV12-4	CASRGLGETQYF
TRBJ2-7	TRBV6-5	CASSSWTGDEQYF
TRBJ2-7	TRBV12-3/TRBV12-4	CASSFGPEQYF
TRBJ2-1	TRBV29-1	CSVEKSGSEQFF
TRBJ2-5	TRBV3-1	CASSPTAGGPEETQYF
TRBJ2-5	TRBV13	CASIHRGTETQYF
TRBJ1-1	TRBV29-1	CSVKGGWTEAFF
TRBJ2-1	TRBV7-8	CASSPRLAGGLDNEQFF
TRBJ2-1	TRBV4-2	CASSQGVPGASGPDNEQFF
TRBJ2-1	TRBV19	CASRLDRLYNEQFF
TRBJ2-1	TRBV7-8	CASSSSVDPYNEQFF
TRBJ2-1	TRBV6-6	CASSYSAGYSYNEQFF
TRBJ2-1	TRBV29-1	CSSEDYNEQFF
TRBJ1-1	TRBV13	CASSLDLGQGNTEAFF
TRBJ2-7	TRBV10-2	CATGGTLSYEQYF
TRBJ2-2	TRBV7-8	CASSLTPGTNTGELFF
TRBJ2-1	TRBV29-1	CSVGPSGTSGRWGEQFF
TRBJ2-7	TRBV20-1	CSATVMSSYEQYF
TRBJ2-7	TRBV9	CASSVATAKIYEQYF
TRBJ1-2	TRBV28	CASRPTRWDGYTF
TRBJ2-1	TRBV7-9	CASTQRFNEQFF
TRBJ2-2	TRBV27	CASSGGWWLAGSTGELFF
TRBJ2-5	TRBV29-1	CSARHRIAGANYQETQYF